Listed below are T cell receptor beta chains from one sample, sequenced in a study of Graves' ophthalmopathy and Graves' hyperthyroidism. TCRdb reprocessed the multiplex PCR reads with MiXCR, giving one entry per CDR3 protein. The sample comprises about 550,000 distinct CDR3 sequences, about 35% of which are singletons, and approximately 4.1% rests with the top ten. The sample consisted of peripheral blood or thyroid tissue (not recorded which). These receptors originate from an adult man with Graves' hyperthyroidism. CDR3s include the opening cysteine and the closing phenylalanine or tryptophan. A D gene is named only where the DNA matches it firmly. Expanded clones get a size class; other rows say once, few or many, or leave the size out.

J gene,V gene,clone size,D gene,CDR3 DNA,CDR3 protein
TRBJ1-6,TRBV7-8,.,.,TGTGCCAGCAGCTTATACAGGAGGTATTCACCCCTCCACTTT,CASSLYRRYSPLHF
TRBJ1-2,TRBV29-1,.,.,TGCAGCCTTGAGGGGGGGATTTACTATGGCTACACCTTC,CSLEGGIYYGYTF
TRBJ1-5,TRBV7-8,few,.,TGTGCCAGCAGGTCAGGGGCTTTTAGCAATCAGCCCCAGCATTTT,CASRSGAFSNQPQHF
TRBJ2-3,TRBV4-1,once,.,TGCGCCAGCAGCCAAGTATCGGATAGGACAGATACGCAGTATTTT,CASSQVSDRTDTQYF
TRBJ2-7,TRBV5-1,many,TRBD1,TGCGCCAGCAGCGGCACAGGGGTGGTGGGCGAGCAGTACTTC,CASSGTGVVGEQYF
TRBJ1-2,TRBV2,.,.,TGTGCCAGCAGCCCGTTGAGCTATGGCTACACCTTC,CASSPLSYGYTF
TRBJ2-5,TRBV29-1,.,.,TGCAGCGTTGAGGTGGTGACTGCGACCCAGTACTTC,CSVEVVTATQYF
TRBJ1-4,TRBV15,many,.,TGTGCCACCAGCAGAGACCCGGGGGCAACTAATGAAAAACTGTTTTTT,CATSRDPGATNEKLFF
TRBJ2-5,TRBV6-5,many,.,TGTGCCACCTCGGGTGATTTCGAGACCCAGTACTTC,CATSGDFETQYF
TRBJ2-2,TRBV7-3,many,.,TGTGCCAGCAGCTTACAGGCGGGCGGGGAGCTGTTTTTT,CASSLQAGGELFF
TRBJ2-6,TRBV29-1,.,.,TGCAGCGTTGAAGCGGCGGGCAGTAGGGCCAACGTCCTGACTTTC,CSVEAAGSRANVLTF
TRBJ1-4,TRBV7-9,.,.,TGTGCCAGCAGCTTAAAAGGGGCTGAAAAACTGTTTTTT,CASSLKGAEKLFF
TRBJ2-5,TRBV7-9,.,TRBD1,TGTGCCAGCAGCCCACGACAGGGGAGAGAGACCCAGTACTTC,CASSPRQGRETQYF
TRBJ2-5,TRBV12-3/TRBV12-4,.,TRBD2,TGTGCCAGCAGTTCTCTGTTAGCGGGAGTTGGCGAGACCCAGTACTTC,CASSSLLAGVGETQYF
TRBJ2-6,TRBV14,few,.,TGTGCCAGCAGCCATGGGCCAAGCAATTATCCCTCTGGGGCCAACGTCCTGACTTTC,CASSHGPSNYPSGANVLTF
TRBJ1-1,TRBV7-9,many,.,TGTGCCAGCAGCCCGAAATTGGTCGGGAACACTGAAGCTTTCTTT,CASSPKLVGNTEAFF
TRBJ1-5,TRBV2,many,.,TGTGCCAGCAGTATCCCAGGGGTTCAGCCCCAGCATTTT,CASSIPGVQPQHF
TRBJ2-5,TRBV5-1,once,.,TGCGCCAGCAGCTCAAGGACTGAAGGGGAGACCCAGTACTTC,CASSSRTEGETQYF
TRBJ2-1,TRBV7-9,few,TRBD2,TGTGCCAGCAGCTTAGAAGAGCGGGAGTGGATCAATGAGCAGTTCTTC,CASSLEEREWINEQFF
TRBJ2-2,TRBV6-5,many,.,TGTGCCAGCAGACGTACATTCGGGATGAACACCGGGGAGCTGTTTTTT,CASRRTFGMNTGELFF
TRBJ1-1,TRBV12-3/TRBV12-4,many,.,TGTGCCAGCAGCTTAGAGACAGACACTGAAGCTTTCTTT,CASSLETDTEAFF
TRBJ2-1,TRBV29-1,.,.,TGCAGCGGCGCGCCCCAAGGGGATGAGCAGTTCTTC,CSGAPQGDEQFF
TRBJ2-5,TRBV4-1,.,.,TGCGCCAGCAGCCAAGATACCCCGTCAGGGGGGGAGGAATTAGGAGAGACCCAGTACTTC,CASSQDTPSGGEELGETQYF
TRBJ1-2,TRBV29-1,.,TRBD1,TGCAGCGTTCCCGGACAGGGCTATGGCTACACCTTC,CSVPGQGYGYTF
TRBJ2-7,TRBV9,.,TRBD1,TGTGCCAGCAGCGGGCCGACAGGGACATCGTACGAGCAGTACTTC,CASSGPTGTSYEQYF
TRBJ1-5,TRBV29-1,.,.,TGCAGCGGAAGTGGGCCAGACGTCGGTGGTGAGCATTTT,CSGSGPDVGGEHF
TRBJ1-1,TRBV2,.,TRBD1,TGTGCCAGCAGTGACGCCGGCAGGGGGTCGAACACTGAAGCTTTCTTT,CASSDAGRGSNTEAFF
TRBJ1-4,TRBV15,many,.,TGTGCCACCAGCAGAGGGCCGGGTCCTAATGAAAAACTGTTTTTT,CATSRGPGPNEKLFF
TRBJ1-2,TRBV5-6,.,.,TGTGCCAGCAGCTTGGATGGGGGTAATGGCTACACCTTC,CASSLDGGNGYTF
TRBJ1-1,TRBV12-3/TRBV12-4,many,.,TGTGCCAGCAGCCTTAACCTGAACACTGAAGCTTTCTTT,CASSLNLNTEAFF
TRBJ2-7,TRBV20-1,.,.,TGCAGTGCTTCCCGCAGGGGTCCCGAGCAGTACTTC,CSASRRGPEQYF
TRBJ2-3,TRBV19,once,.,TGTGCCAGTACTGAGCGGGCTGCCGGCACAGATACGCAGTATTTT,CASTERAAGTDTQYF